Reported below is one T cell receptor (beta chain). The sample comes from a study of blood T cell repertoires in COVID-19. Study-level background: Collection of acute and convalescent COVID-19 samples took place in the United States, Italy and Spain. Sample material is recorded as cDNA or gDNA derived from T cells, B-cell-depleted T cells, or PBMCs.

In the original workflow: Amplification from reference gene primers served as the basis for estimated nucleated cell counts. Sequencing was performed with immunoSEQ multiplex PCR; in TCRdb, only in-frame clones are kept and a portion is missing. Clone size and V and J calls were adopted from that table, with D and trimming inferred from the DNA. The sample has approximately 74,000 clones; around nine tenths are singletons. Material: peripheral blood. This sequence was found in a woman aged 60-75 years with acute or convalescent COVID-19.

CDR3 in amino acids: CASSKEGQYNSPLHF. The CDR3 nucleotides read TGTGCCAGCAGCAAGGAAGGACAGTATAATTCACCCCTCCACTTT. This sequence joins TRBV6-5 and TRBJ1-6, with D possibly matching TRBD1 (6 bases). CDR3 size: 15 residues. Germline V CDR1 and CDR2: MNHEY, SVGAGI. With 6 bases removed from V and 4 bases from J, the gap between germline ends came to 13 bases.